This T cell receptor (beta chain) was obtained from a study of shared clonotypes between healthy human individuals (dated by TCRdb to about 2020). Study-level background: The cohort comprised a couple of women and a few men aged 18 to 49 years. For each donor, CD4 naive and CD4 memory were each run on three plates, CD8 naive on two plates, and CD8 memory on one plate. Blood TCR repertoires of about 5 healthy adults were deeply sequenced to estimate repertoire size and the extent of clonotype sharing between individuals. To increase sequencing depth and limit assay-specific biases, TCR repertoire library preparation and sequencing were carried out by different laboratories using diverse techniques. Leukapheresis yielded between about 0.85 and 10 billion PBMCs per donor.

Concerning this clone: This receptor's antigen is unknown. Per-nucleotide qualities are absent, and no much larger clonotype sits a single base away.

Donors were healthy HIV-negative adults with no recently reported acute infections or vaccinations. Every donor was a Caucasian adult living in Nashville, Tennessee, USA. CD4+ T cells were enriched by magnetic negative selection; naive cells were then positively selected on CD45RA, and the negative fraction formed the memory subset. After blood collection by leukapheresis, PBMCs were isolated using Ficoll-Histopaque density gradient centrifugation and then cryopreserved in the vapor phase of liquid nitrogen. Analytical flow cytometry was used to check the purity and quantity of every magnetically sorted T cell population. From each sorted fraction, genomic DNA was isolated and quantified by UV absorbance on a Nanodrop 2000c. Germline trimming amounts to 3 bases on V and 4 bases on J, with 4 as the count of junction bases outside the gene matches. Based on the germline V gene, the CDR1 and CDR2 sequences are SGHTA and FQGNSA. The CDR3 sequence holds 15 residues, the cysteine and phenylalanine included. Left in the record is the CDR3 DNA by itself, 45 bases read in frame from the first base.

Here is what the overall study found, with its caveats: Naive subsets generally had larger estimated clonotype richness than memory subsets did. The genetic and exposure-history diversity represented was limited by the small number of donors. Pairwise subsampling indicated that sequencing depth was expected to affect the degree of clonotype sharing among donors. Sharing across a handful of donors was observed for around 5% of naive CD4, over 3% of naive CD8, 2.3% of memory CD4, and over 0.3% of memory CD8 clonotypes. Compared with non-shared clonotypes, clonotypes shared by all four sorted-subset donors had higher generation probabilities. Rarefaction of sorted-subset datasets indicated incomplete sequencing despite the large sequencing depth. Sampling was limited to blood, and TCR repertoires in tissue likely differ from TCR repertoires in blood.

Using the deep immunoSEQ assay, TCR CDR3 regions were amplified from genomic DNA by multiplex PCR. Extracted genomic DNA from each cell subset was spread evenly across all wells of several immunoSEQ 96-well plates, with each plate serving as a replicate. For sorted subsets, roughly 200 ng of genomic DNA, equivalent to roughly 30,000 T cell genomes, went into each replicate PCR. The purified libraries were quantified using a Qubit 3.0 fluorometer, sized with a Bioanalyzer 2100, and then quantified again using the KAPA Library Quantification kit. Every immunoSEQ 96-well plate was sequenced on a separate single-read 150-cycle Illumina NextSeq 550 flow cell. In the paper's pipeline: The immunoSEQ output contained only junctional sequences without quality scores, so filtering could not match that applied to full-length reads. Sequences were annotated with PyIR, a Python wrapper for IgBLAST v1.9, and V/J genes and CDR3 were assigned using IMGT germline references. Reads were removed for weak V/J assignments (E-value above 1e-6), missing CDR3, stop codons, out-of-frame junctions, or ambiguous translated residues. V3J clonotypes were defined as sequences sharing the same inferred V gene, J gene, and CDR3 amino acid sequence. Percentage overlap between repertoires was computed as shared unique clonotypes divided by the size of the smaller repertoire. Three approaches were used to assess repertoire richness: RTK rarefaction, the Chao1 estimator, and Recon v2.1 estimates of unobserved clonotypes. Generation probabilities were computed with OLGA for all TCRbeta clonotypes obtained by the gDNA method from several donors. This is the immuneACCESS table as TCRdb keeps it, with only in-frame sequences that have V and J called. A part of the clones is gone; compared with another copy, unresolved V genes explain less than half, and the rest is unexplained. The V and J calls and clone size come from that table; D and trimming were worked out from the DNA. The table for this sample lists some 1,100,000 clones; 78% of them were counted only once. Clones ranked in the top ten supply 0.5% to 0.6% of the sample.

Sample: memory CD4+ T cells from PBMCs. Reading the label with the study, this specimen's cell subset or site is: CD45RA-negative fraction. The origin of this receptor is a man younger than 35 in good health. Some clones in this sample may be carry-over from other donors' samples. In this chain, TRBV7-2 is recombined with TRBJ2-3, and 10 junctional nucleotides match TRBD2. The bases are TGTGCCAGCAGCTTCCGAGCGGGAGGGCCAGATACGCAGTATTTT. It codes for CASSFRAGGPDTQYF.